Shown below are 18 T cell receptor beta chains from a single sample sequenced in a study of long-term antiretroviral therapy in people with HIV. With survey level as its setting, the immunoSEQ assay was v3.0. This table comes from immunoSEQ multiplex PCR, and its TCRdb copy is limited to in-frame clones, with some not included. This sample carries some 20,000 clones, roughly 79% of them seen once, and the ten largest clones take less than 8%. Sequencing used unsorted PBMCs, obtained 2.2 years after starting antiretroviral therapy. Every receptor here comes from a man aged 45 to 65 with HIV.

The V gene is TRBV5-6, the J gene TRBJ2-3, with TRBD2 as a possible D gene (5 bases). The V end was cut by 0 bases, the J end by 6 bases, with 5 bases between. CDR1 and CDR2 (germline): SGHDT, YYEEEE. This CDR3 has 12 amino acids. CDR3 region: CASSLGEDTQYF. CDR3 nucleotides: TGTGCCAGCAGCTTGGGGGAGGATACGCAGTATTTT.

The genes are TRBV6-6 and TRBJ2-5, with TRBD2 matching over 13 bases. The germline V gene encodes CDR1 MNHNY and CDR2 SVGAGI (reference sequence). J lost 2 bases, V lost 5 bases, and 2 bases had no gene match. CDR3 length equals 15 residues. CDR3 protein: CASSALAGGQETQYF. The CDR3 nucleotides read TGTGCCAGCAGTGCACTAGCGGGAGGGCAAGAGACCCAGTACTTC.

This clone was observed a few times. The rearrangement uses TRBV10-1 and TRBJ2-7, with D possibly TRBD1 on 6 matching bases. The germline CDR1 and CDR2 sequences are WNHNN and SYGVQD (reference sequence). V was trimmed by 5 bases and J by 5 bases, leaving 16 bases between them. CDR3 length: 14 amino acids. CDR3 bases: TGCGCCAGCAGTCCCGGGACAAACCCCCACGAGCAGTACTTC. Residues: CASSPGTNPHEQYF.

The J gene is TRBJ1-5, the V gene TRBV7-2; D gene ambiguous. Germline CDR1 is SGHTA and CDR2 is FQGNSA. The V end was cut by 1 base, the J end by 2 bases, with 12 bases between. The CDR3 length is 16 residues. This CDR3 is CASSLEPLRGNQPQHF. Written as DNA, the CDR3 is TGTGCCAGCAGCTTAGAACCCCTACGAGGCAATCAGCCCCAGCATTTT.

The table lists this clone with a few counts. The V and J genes are TRBV4-1 and TRBJ2-1, with D tentatively TRBD1 or TRBD2 (5 bases each). Germline lookup yields CDR1 MGHRA and CDR2 YSYEKL. V shed 8 bases and J shed 8 bases, with 19 bases lying between them. The CDR3 consists of 14 residues. The CDR3 bases are TGCGCCAGCCAGCCTACGGTGAGGGGCGATGAGCAGTTCTTC. This encodes CASQPTVRGDEQFF.

This clone was detected only a few times. V and J are TRBV28 and TRBJ2-7; the match to TRBD1 covers 11 bases. The trim removed 3 bases at V and 4 bases at J, leaving 5 bases unmatched. The CDR3 consists of 15 residues. The germline CDR1 and CDR2 sequences are MDHEN and SYDVKM. The CDR3 DNA is TGTGCCAGCAGTTTTTCTGGGACAGGGGGTTACGAGCAGTACTTC. Translated, it gives CASSFSGTGGYEQYF.

CDR3 in amino acids: CASRTGTTEKLFF. Here the CDR3 DNA reads TGTGCCTCCAGAACCGGGACCACGGAAAAACTGTTTTTT. The chain joins TRBV28 to TRBJ1-4; tentative D call: TRBD1 (5 bases). The CDR3 consists of 13 residues. Trimming removed 11 bases from V and 8 bases from J, with 18 bases in between. CDR1 MDHEN and CDR2 SYDVKM come from the germline V gene. Variable domain in full (rest from reference TRBV28 and TRBJ1-4): DVKVTQSSRYLVKRTGEKVFLECVQDMDHENMFWYRQDPGLGLRLIYFSYDVKMKEKGDIPEGYSVSREKKERFSLILESASTNQTSMYLCASRTGTTEKLFFGSGTQLSVL.

V and J are TRBV5-4 and TRBJ1-4, with 7 positions matching TRBD1. CDR1 is SGHNT, CDR2 YYREEE, per germline (reference sequence). J lost 2 bases, V lost 4 bases, and 14 bases had no gene match. CDR3 length: 18 residues. CDR3 in amino acids: CASSRAGGGARTNEKLFF. The CDR3 DNA follows: TGTGCCAGCAGCCGAGCAGGGGGGGGCGCACGCACTAATGAAAAACTGTTTTTT.

This clone was seen a single time. This chain joins TRBV9 and TRBJ2-7, with D uncertain. Germline-derived CDR1 and CDR2 are SGDLS and YYNGEE. The CDR3 totals 14 residues. V shed 0 bases and J shed 2 bases, with 9 bases lying between them. The CDR3 loop reads CASSVADPPYEQYF. The CDR3 DNA reads as TGTGCCAGCAGCGTAGCCGACCCCCCCTACGAGCAGTACTTC.

This chain joins TRBV5-1 and TRBJ2-6; no firm D call. CDR1 is SGHRS, CDR2 YFSETQ, per germline. This CDR3 comprises 15 residues. V was pared by 0 bases and J by 0 bases, with 4 bases between. The CDR3 reads CASSLVPSGANVLTF. Written as DNA, the CDR3 is TGCGCCAGCAGCTTGGTCCCCTCTGGGGCCAACGTCCTGACTTTC.

V is TRBV4-3 and J is TRBJ2-7; a possible D gene is TRBD2 (5 bases). Germline CDR1 LGHNA, CDR2 YSLEER. V was pared by 1 base and J by 6 bases, with 19 bases between. The CDR3 extends over 16 amino acids. The CDR3 region has the DNA TGCGCCAGCAGCCAAGTCTGGGGAGAGGCTCCTGGCGAGCAGTACTTC. It codes for CASSQVWGEAPGEQYF.

Only a few counts were recorded for this clone. This chain uses TRBV7-9 with TRBJ2-1; 12 nucleotides match TRBD2. Germline CDR1 SEHNR, CDR2 FQNEAQ (reference sequence). CDR3 length: 16 amino acids. With V trimmed by 2 bases and J by 4 bases, 3 bases remained unmatched. The DNA of the CDR3 is TGTGCCAGCAGCTTATCCGGACTAGCGGGATACAATGAGCAGTTCTTC. Its translation is CASSLSGLAGYNEQFF.

The V and J genes are TRBV27 and TRBJ2-5; D is ambiguous. CDR1 and CDR2 from the germline V gene are MNHEY and SMNVEV (reference sequence). V lost 4 bases and J 11 bases, leaving 20 bases between the germline ends. This CDR3 is built from 14 residues. CDR3 amino acids: CASSSLLLNEEQYF. In nucleotides, the CDR3 is TGTGCCAGCAGTTCCCTCCTCCTAAACGAAGAGCAGTACTTC.

V and J are TRBV19 and TRBJ2-5; D may be TRBD2 (5 bases). The CDR3 spans 14 residues. Germline V gene sequence: CDR1 LNHDA, CDR2 SQIVND (reference sequence). V dropped 7 bases and J dropped 4 bases, with 16 bases sitting between them. CDR3 sequence: CASTPDRGGETQYF. The CDR3 bases are TGTGCCAGTACCCCGGACCGAGGAGGAGAGACCCAGTACTTC. Together with reference TRBV19 and TRBJ2-5, the CDR3 gives the full variable domain: DGGITQSPKYLFRKEGQNVTLSCEQNLNHDAMYWYRQDPGQGLRLIYYSQIVNDFQKGDIAEGYSVSREKKESFPLTVTSAQKNPTAFYLCASTPDRGGETQYFGPGTRLLVL.

This chain uses TRBV7-2 with TRBJ1-2, with 12 bases matching TRBD1. The CDR3 has 13 residues. Germline V lookup: CDR1 SGHTA, CDR2 FQGNSA. The trim removed 2 bases at V and 12 bases at J, leaving 4 bases unmatched. CDR3 loop: CASSLTGTGGDTF. The DNA for the CDR3 is TGTGCCAGCAGCTTAACCGGGACAGGGGGCGACACCTTC.

The chain joins TRBV7-9 to TRBJ2-2; TRBD2 might be the D (5 bases). V lost 5 bases to trimming and J lost 4 bases, with 11 bases between them. This CDR3 has 14 amino acids. Germline V gives CDR1 SEHNR, CDR2 FQNEAQ (reference sequence). The CDR3 here is CASSQGLRTGELFF. In nucleotides, the CDR3 is TGTGCCAGCAGCCAAGGACTCCGCACCGGGGAGCTGTTTTTT.

The CDR3 region has the DNA TGTGCCAGCAGCCAAGGACGCGGGAATTCACCCCTCCACTTT. This encodes CASSQGRGNSPLHF. The J gene is TRBJ1-6, the V gene TRBV14; D is ambiguous. Trimming left V 1 base short and J 7 bases short, with 8 bases between. There are 14 residues in the CDR3. Germline loops: CDR1 SGHDN, CDR2 FVKESK.

About this clone: Relative to the germline gene, one junction end is altered; a read error may explain this. As DNA, the CDR3 is TGCGGAGCGGGGTTAAAGACTGAAGCTTTCTTT. This gives the protein CGAGLKTEAFF. The chain links TRBV28 to TRBJ1-1; no clear D. The germline CDR1 and CDR2 sequences are MDHEN and SYDVKM. CDR3 length equals 11 residues.